The 3 T cell receptor beta chains listed next were all sequenced from one sample in a study of response to subunit inactivated influenza vaccine. Each CDR3 protein gets one entry after TCRdb re-called the RT-PCR reads with MiXCR. The sample yields approximately 290,000 distinct CDR3 sequences, roughly 22% seen once. The sample consisted of PBMCs from blood, taken around 22 months after vaccination. These receptors were taken from a man between 50 and 75 years old who received an inactivated influenza vaccine.

The chain has TRBV15 and TRBJ2-5; D possibly corresponds to TRBD2 (5 bases). Germline loops: CDR1 LNHNV, CDR2 YYDKDF (reference sequence). The CDR3 has 14 amino acids. The V and J ends lost 1 base and 5 bases respectively, with 11 bases between them. The CDR3 DNA reads as TGTGCCACCAGCAGAGTTGACGGAGGCGAGACCCAGTACTTC. Its translation is CATSRVDGGETQYF.

This chain connects TRBV5-1 to TRBJ2-7; maybe TRBD1 (6 bases). Germline V lookup: CDR1 SGHRS, CDR2 YFSETQ. This CDR3 has 16 amino acids. Trimming left V 1 base short and J 3 bases short, with 17 bases between. The CDR3 spells CASSLIPEQGVYEQYF. The CDR3, as DNA: TGCGCCAGCAGCTTGATACCTGAACAGGGAGTCTACGAGCAGTACTTC.

The chain employs TRBV18 and TRBJ1-1, with D perhaps matching TRBD1 (6 bases). The CDR3 totals 13 residues. Germline V gene lookup returns CDR1 KGHSH and CDR2 LQKENI. V lost 4 bases to trimming and J lost 7 bases, with 13 bases between them. The CDR3 spells CASSLGQLREAFF. The CDR3, as DNA: TGTGCCAGCTCACTGGGACAACTACGTGAAGCTTTCTTT.